This T cell receptor (beta chain) was identified in a study of identical twins. Findings and caveats of the study: Because invariant MAIT and iNKT cells could be present, zero-insertion analyses could be partly confounded. Cord blood beta clonotypes present at high abundance carried fewer insertions; no such pattern appeared in memory repertoires.

TCRdb called the 5' RACE reads again in MiXCR, with one record for every CDR3 protein. Among hundreds of thousands of distinct CDR3 sequences, roughly 6% were seen once, and the ten largest hold roughly 2%. CDR3 length: 16 amino acids. J lost 5 bases, V lost 6 bases, and 9 bases had no gene match. This clonotype was counted ten times or more. Its antigen remains unknown. The receptor's source is a man in his late teens or twenties in good health. This chain connects TRBV12-3 or TRBV12-4 to TRBJ2-2; 10 bases align to TRBD2. Sequencing was performed on naive T cells sorted from blood. The DNA of the CDR3 is TGTGCCAGCAGACCGAAAGCGGGAGGGAGGACCGGGGAGCTGTTTTTT. As protein: CASRPKAGGRTGELFF.